This TCR beta chain derives from a study of graft-versus-host responses after intestinal transplantation. Study at large: Recipients uniformly received anti-thymocyte globulin induction, followed by tacrolimus and steroids for three to four years.

Trimming left V 5 bases short and J 3 bases short, with 11 bases between. CDR1 and CDR2 (germline): LNHDA, SQIVND (reference sequence). The CDR3 is 14 amino acids. Concerning this clone: Its cognate antigen is unknown.

Some clones are missing from TCRdb's copy, which holds only in-frame ones; the method was immunoSEQ multiplex PCR. The table records some 85,000 clones, roughly 92% of them present only once. The study's findings and limits: Clonal ratios of graft-versus-host to host-versus-graft in allografts were high for patients exhibiting graft-donor T cell macrochimerism.

The chain recombines TRBV19 with TRBJ2-1; TRBD2 is a possible D gene (5 bases). This clonotype was sampled from a human donor who was the organ donor for an intestinal transplant. Sequencing was performed on unstimulated CD8+ T cells sorted from spleen or lymph node cells, taken before transplant. CDR3: CASSWSSSYNEQFF. The CDR3 DNA follows: TGTGCCAGTAGTTGGTCTAGCAGCTACAATGAGCAGTTCTTC.